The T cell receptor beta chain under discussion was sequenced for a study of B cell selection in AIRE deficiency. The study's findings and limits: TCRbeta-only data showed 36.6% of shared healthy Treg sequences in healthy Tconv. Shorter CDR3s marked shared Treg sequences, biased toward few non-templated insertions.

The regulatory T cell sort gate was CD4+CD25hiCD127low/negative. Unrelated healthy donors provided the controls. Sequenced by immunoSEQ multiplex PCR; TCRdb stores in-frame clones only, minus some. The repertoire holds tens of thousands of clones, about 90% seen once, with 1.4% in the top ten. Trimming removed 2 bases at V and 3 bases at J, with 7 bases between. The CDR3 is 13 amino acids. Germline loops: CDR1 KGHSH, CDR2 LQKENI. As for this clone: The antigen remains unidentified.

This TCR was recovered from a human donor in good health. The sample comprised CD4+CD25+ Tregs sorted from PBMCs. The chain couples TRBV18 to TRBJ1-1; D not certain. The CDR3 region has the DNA TGTGCCAGCTCACCAGGGATCGACACTGAAGCTTTCTTT. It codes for CASSPGIDTEAFF.